Listed here is a single TCR beta chain. This entry belongs to a study of T cell responses to AZD1222 COVID-19 vaccine. Study-level background: Analyses pooled second doses at about 4 or about 12 weeks.

Germline CDR1 SGHTA, CDR2 FQGNSA. The CDR3 extends over 14 amino acids. Trimming shortened V by 5 bases and J by 6 bases, and 14 bases separated the two germline ends. Clones were sequenced by immunoSEQ multiplex PCR, and TCRdb holds only the in-frame ones, with some missing. The table includes 100,000 to 150,000 clones, 89% detected once. The sequence was collected from an adult in good health. The chain joins TRBV7-2 to TRBJ2-1; no firm D call. The sequenced sample was peripheral blood, obtained on day 0 of AZD1222 vaccination. The CDR3 region is CASSPHPQVNEQFF. In nucleotides, the CDR3 is TGTGCCAGCAGCCCCCACCCCCAGGTCAATGAGCAGTTCTTC.